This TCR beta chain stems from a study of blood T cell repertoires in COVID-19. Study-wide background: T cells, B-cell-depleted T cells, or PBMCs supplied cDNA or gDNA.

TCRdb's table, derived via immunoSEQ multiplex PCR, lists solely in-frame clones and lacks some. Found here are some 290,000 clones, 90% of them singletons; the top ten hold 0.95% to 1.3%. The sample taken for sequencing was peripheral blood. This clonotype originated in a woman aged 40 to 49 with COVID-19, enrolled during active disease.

The CDR3 region is CASSSPREGRTEAFF. DNA of the CDR3: TGTGCCAGCAGCTCCCCCAGGGAAGGAAGAACTGAAGCTTTCTTT. V usage is TRBV5-4 and J usage is TRBJ1-1; D possibly corresponds to TRBD1 (5 bases). The V and J ends lost 3 bases and 5 bases respectively, with 17 bases between them. Per the germline V gene, CDR1 is SGHNT and CDR2 is YYREEE (reference sequence). This CDR3 contains 15 residues.